This T cell receptor beta chain was identified during a study of control samples from healthy donors and cancer patients. Clones were sequenced by immunoSEQ multiplex PCR, and TCRdb holds only the in-frame ones, with some missing. The repertoire consists of 100,000 to 150,000 clones, with roughly 90% occurring once and the leading ten covering approximately 2%. Trimming cost V 3 bases and J 7 bases, with 10 bases left between them. There are 13 residues in the CDR3. Germline V gene sequence: CDR1 ENHRY, CDR2 SYGVKD. The chain has TRBV10-3 and TRBJ1-5; possible D gene TRBD1, 6 bases. Sample: blood. The receptor was isolated from a woman between 45 and 60 years old in good health. The CDR3 DNA reads TGTGCCATCAGTGATGGACAGAAACAGCCCCAGCATTTT. Residues: CAISDGQKQPQHF.